This T cell receptor (beta chain) comes out of a study of shared T cell receptors in the human thymus. TCRdb keeps only in-frame clones here, not all; method: immunoSEQ multiplex PCR. The sample consists of hundreds of thousands of clones, 85% to 90% of them appearing once. Germline CDR1 reads SNHLY; CDR2 reads FYNNEI. V shed 7 bases and J shed 4 bases, with 14 bases lying between them. The CDR3 runs 13 residues. The data also belong to a second study, concerning human thymus T cells. This second study says: Each of the donors was a healthy Finnish infant who was undergoing open corrective cardiac surgery for congenital heart defects. Thymus tissue for the work was resected from patients undergoing corrective heart surgery. Thymic and blood repertoires seemed to show skewed V and J gene use. Thymic TCR repertoires of unrelated people reportedly overlapped highly.

Sequenced sample: thymocytes. This TCR was sampled from a boy under three years old with a congenital heart defect. The chain is built from TRBV2 and TRBJ2-7; D is possibly TRBD1 (7 bases). CDR3 DNA sequence: TGTGCCAGCACCATCCCAGGGGGGTACGAGCAGTACTTC. This codes for CASTIPGGYEQYF.